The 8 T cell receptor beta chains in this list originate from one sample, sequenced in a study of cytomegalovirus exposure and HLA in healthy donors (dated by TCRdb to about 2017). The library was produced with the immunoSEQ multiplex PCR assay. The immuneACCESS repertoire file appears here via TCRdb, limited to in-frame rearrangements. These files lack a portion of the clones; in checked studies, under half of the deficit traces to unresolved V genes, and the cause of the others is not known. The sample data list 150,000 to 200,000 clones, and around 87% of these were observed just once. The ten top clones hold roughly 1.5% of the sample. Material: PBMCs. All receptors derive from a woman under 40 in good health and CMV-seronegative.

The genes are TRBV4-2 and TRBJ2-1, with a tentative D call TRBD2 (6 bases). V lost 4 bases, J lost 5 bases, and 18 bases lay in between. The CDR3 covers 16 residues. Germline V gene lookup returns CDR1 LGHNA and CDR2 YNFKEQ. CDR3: CASSRLTGGVNNEQFF. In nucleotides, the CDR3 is TGTGCCAGCAGCCGACTGACGGGCGGGGTCAACAATGAGCAGTTCTTC.

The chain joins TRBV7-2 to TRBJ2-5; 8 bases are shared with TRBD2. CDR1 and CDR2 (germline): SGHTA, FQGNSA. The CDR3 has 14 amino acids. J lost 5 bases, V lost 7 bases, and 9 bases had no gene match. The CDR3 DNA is TGTGCCAGCACCGCAAGCCGGGGGGGGGAGACCCAGTACTTC. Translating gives CASTASRGGETQYF.

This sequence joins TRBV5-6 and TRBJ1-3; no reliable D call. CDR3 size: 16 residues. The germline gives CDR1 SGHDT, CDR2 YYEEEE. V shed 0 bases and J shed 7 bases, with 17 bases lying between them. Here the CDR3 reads CASSLGVLRGHNTIYF. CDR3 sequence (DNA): TGTGCCAGCAGCTTGGGAGTTTTGAGAGGGCACAACACCATATATTTT. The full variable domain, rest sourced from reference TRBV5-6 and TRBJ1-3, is DAGVTQSPTHLIKTRGQQVTLRCSPKSGHDTVSWYQQALGQGPQFIFQYYEEEERQRGNFPDRFSGHQFPNYSSELNVNALLLGDSALYLCASSLGVLRGHNTIYFGEGSWLTVV.

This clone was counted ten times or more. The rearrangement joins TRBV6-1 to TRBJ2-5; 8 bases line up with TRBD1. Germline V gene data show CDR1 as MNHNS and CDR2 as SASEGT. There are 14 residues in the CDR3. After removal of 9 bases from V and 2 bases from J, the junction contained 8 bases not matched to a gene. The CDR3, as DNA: TGTGCCAGTGACAGGGGAGGAGGGCAAGAGACCCAGTACTTC. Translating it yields CASDRGGGQETQYF.

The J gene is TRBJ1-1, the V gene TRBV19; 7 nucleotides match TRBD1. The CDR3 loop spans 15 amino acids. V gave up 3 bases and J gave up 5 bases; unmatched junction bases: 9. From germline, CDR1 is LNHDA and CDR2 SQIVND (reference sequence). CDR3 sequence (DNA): TGTGCCAGTAGTATCATAGGGGGCGGAGGGACTGAAGCTTTCTTT. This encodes CASSIIGGGGTEAFF.

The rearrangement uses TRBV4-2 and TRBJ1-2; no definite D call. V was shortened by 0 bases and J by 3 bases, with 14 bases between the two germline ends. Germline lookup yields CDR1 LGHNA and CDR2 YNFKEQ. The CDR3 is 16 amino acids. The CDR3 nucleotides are TGTGCCAGCAGCCAAGATGCTTCGGGAAACGACTATGGCTACACCTTC. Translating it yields CASSQDASGNDYGYTF.

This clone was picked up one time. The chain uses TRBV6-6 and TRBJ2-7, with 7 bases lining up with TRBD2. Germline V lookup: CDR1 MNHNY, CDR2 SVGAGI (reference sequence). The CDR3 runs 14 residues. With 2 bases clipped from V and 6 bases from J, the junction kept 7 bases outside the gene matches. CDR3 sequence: CASSYHGAGVEQYF. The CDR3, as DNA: TGTGCCAGCAGTTACCACGGGGCGGGGGTCGAGCAGTACTTC.

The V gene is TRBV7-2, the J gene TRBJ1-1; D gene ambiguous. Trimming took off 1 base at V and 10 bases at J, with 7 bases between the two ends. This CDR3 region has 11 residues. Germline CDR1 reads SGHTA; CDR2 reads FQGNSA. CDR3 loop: CASSLGRLAFF. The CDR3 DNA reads TGTGCCAGCAGCTTAGGGAGGTTAGCTTTCTTT. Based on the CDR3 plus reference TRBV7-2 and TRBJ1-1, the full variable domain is GAGVSQSPSNKVTEKGKDVELRCDPISGHTALYWYRQSLGQGLEFLIYFQGNSAPDKSGLPSDRFSAERTGGSVSTLTIQRTQQEDSAVYLCASSLGRLAFFGQGTRLTVV.